This is a list of T cell receptor beta chains from one sample in a study of response to subunit inactivated influenza vaccine. TCRdb used MiXCR to reprocess the RT-PCR reads, holding one entry per CDR3 protein. Of a few hundred thousand distinct CDR3 sequences in the sample, 10% to 15% were seen once. This sample comprised non-naive T cells sorted from PBMCs, obtained less than 15 days before vaccination. Receptors originate from a man aged 45-65 years who received an inactivated influenza vaccine. Each CDR3 is given with its conserved first and last residue. The D gene is left open where the match is weak. A row's size may be missing; if present it is once, few, many or a size class.

j_call,d_call,clone_size,v_call,cdr3_nt,cdr3_aa
TRBJ2-2,.,.,TRBV7-2,TGTGCCAGCAGTTTGACCTCTCGAGTCACCGGGGAGCTGTTTTTT,CASSLTSRVTGELFF
TRBJ1-1,TRBD1,.,TRBV24-1,TGTGCCACCAGTGATAGGGGACAGCTAATTTTCGTCTTT,CATSDRGQLIFVF
TRBJ1-2,.,.,TRBV5-4,TGTGCCAGGAGCTCCGGGATAAACTGCTGCTACACCTTC,CARSSGINCCYTF
TRBJ2-6,.,.,TRBV28,TGTGCCAGCAAGGAGGGCAGGTCCTACTCTGGGGCCAACGTCCTGACTTTC,CASKEGRSYSGANVLTF
TRBJ2-7,TRBD1,.,TRBV7-2,TGTGCCAGCAGCTCTACCCGGGACAGGGCGGACGAGCAGTACTTC,CASSSTRDRADEQYF
TRBJ1-6,.,few,TRBV7-2,TGTGCCAGCTCGCGAGGGGGGAATTCACCCCTCCACTTT,CASSRGGNSPLHF
TRBJ2-7,.,.,TRBV28,TGTGCCAGCGGGAAACCTCCGATGCCCTACGAGCAGTACTTC,CASGKPPMPYEQYF
TRBJ2-5,TRBD1,.,TRBV5-1,TGCGCCAGCGGGTCGGGACAGGGGCTCCAAGAGACCCAGTACTTC,CASGSGQGLQETQYF
TRBJ1-2,TRBD1,few,TRBV19,TGTGCCAGTAGTATCTACGGGACAGGGGTACTGACCTACACCTTC,CASSIYGTGVLTYTF
TRBJ1-1,TRBD1,many,TRBV7-9,TGTGCCAGCAGCTCCTACAGGGGATCGAACACTGAAGCTTTCTTT,CASSSYRGSNTEAFF
TRBJ2-5,.,few,TRBV6-1,TGTGCCAGCACTCGCCTATGGAGCCAAGAGACCCAGTACTTC,CASTRLWSQETQYF
TRBJ1-5,.,few,TRBV5-5,TGTGCCAGCAGCTTGGGACTCCCAGAGCGGGCCCAGCATTTT,CASSLGLPERAQHF